Listed below are T cell receptor beta chains from one sample, sequenced in a study of blood T cell repertoires in COVID-19. The repertoire was sequenced with immunoSEQ multiplex PCR; TCRdb's copy has only in-frame clones and lacks some. The sample lists under 200,000 clones, approximately 85% occurring once. The sequenced sample consisted of peripheral blood. The receptors here all came from a woman in her fifties or sixties with COVID-19, enrolled during active disease. Each CDR3 is given with its conserved first and last residue. D genes are given only for firm matches. Clone size is stated in some rows and not others, as once, few, many or a class when expanded.

v_gene,abundance,d_gene,j_gene,CDR3nt,CDR3aa
TRBV7-2,once,TRBD1,TRBJ2-7,TGTGCCAGCAGCTTAGACAGGGGGGACGAGCAGTACTTC,CASSLDRGDEQYF
TRBV19,.,TRBD2,TRBJ2-2,TGTGCCAGTATTGCCCGGGGGGGGATGAACACCGGGGAGCTGTTTTTT,CASIARGGMNTGELFF
TRBV19,.,TRBD2,TRBJ2-2,TGTGCCAGTAGTATCTCCGGGACTAGCGGCACCGGGGAGCTGTTTTTT,CASSISGTSGTGELFF
TRBV7-2,.,TRBD1,TRBJ1-4,TGTGCCAGCAGCTTAGACCCGGGACAGGGGTTAAAAAAACTGTTTTTT,CASSLDPGQGLKKLFF
TRBV7-3,.,TRBD2,TRBJ2-1,TGTGCCAGCAGCTTATCGGGGGGCTCCTACAATGAGCAGTTCTTC,CASSLSGGSYNEQFF
TRBV7-9,.,.,TRBJ1-6,TGTGCCAGCAGCCCCACCGGAGCGGGGTCGGACTCACCCCTCCACTTT,CASSPTGAGSDSPLHF
TRBV5-5,.,.,TRBJ2-7,TGTGCCAGCAGCGGAGGGGCTGCAAGCTCCTACGAGCAGTACTTC,CASSGGAASSYEQYF
TRBV27,.,.,TRBJ2-7,TGTGCCAGCAGTGACAGAGTCCTCCGGGAGAATTCCTACGAGCAGTACTTC,CASSDRVLRENSYEQYF
TRBV3-1/TRBV3-2,.,.,TRBJ2-7,TGTGCCAGCAGCCGGGACTCCACCTCCTACGAGCAGTACTTC,CASSRDSTSYEQYF
TRBV7-2,.,TRBD1,TRBJ1-6,TGTGCCAGCAGCCAGATGCCGGGACAGGGAAATTCACCCCTCCACTTT,CASSQMPGQGNSPLHF
TRBV6-2/TRBV6-3,.,.,TRBJ2-1,TGTGCCAGCAGTTACGAAGTGCGCCTGAGGCAGTTCTTC,CASSYEVRLRQFF
TRBV4-1,.,.,TRBJ2-1,TGCGCCAGCAGCCAAGATGAGACAGTGTCCTACAATGAGCAGTTCTTC,CASSQDETVSYNEQFF
TRBV10-2,.,.,TRBJ2-2,TGCGCCAGCAGTCGGGGACTCACTACCGGGGAGCTGTTTTTT,CASSRGLTTGELFF
TRBV25-1,few,.,TRBJ1-5,TGTGCCAGCAGTGAATACACAGGCAATCAGCCCCAGCATTTT,CASSEYTGNQPQHF
TRBV6-5,.,.,TRBJ1-1,TGTGCCACAAGTCGCGAGGGGAACACTGAAGCTTTCTTT,CATSREGNTEAFF
TRBV18,.,TRBD2,TRBJ2-1,TGTGCCAGCTCACCGGGACTAGCAACATACAATGAGCAGTTCTTC,CASSPGLATYNEQFF
TRBV18,.,.,TRBJ2-1,TGTGCCAGCTCACCACCGGGACTTCTCTACAATGAGCAGTTCTTC,CASSPPGLLYNEQFF
TRBV11-2,.,.,TRBJ2-7,TGTGCCAGCAGCTTAATTCTGGCGGGCGAGCAGTACTTC,CASSLILAGEQYF
TRBV10-3,.,.,TRBJ2-1,TGTGCCATCAGTGTCGGGGGTCCGAGCTCCTACAATGAGCAGTTCTTC,CAISVGGPSSYNEQFF
TRBV28,.,.,TRBJ1-5,TGTGCCAGCAGTTCCGTACAGGGCAATCAGCCCCAGCATTTT,CASSSVQGNQPQHF
TRBV5-1,.,TRBD1,TRBJ2-1,TGCGCCAGCAGCTTGTTGGACAGGGACAATGAGCAGTTCTTC,CASSLLDRDNEQFF
TRBV3-1/TRBV3-2,.,.,TRBJ2-6,TGTGCCAGCAGGCACACCAACTCTGGGGCCAACGTCCTGACTTTC,CASRHTNSGANVLTF
TRBV9,.,.,TRBJ1-2,TGTGCCAGCAGCGCAGGAGCAGGGCAGATCCTCTATGGCTACACCTTC,CASSAGAGQILYGYTF
TRBV28,few,.,TRBJ1-1,TGTGCCAGCAGTTTATGGGCCACCTCAGGCACTGAAGCTTTCTTT,CASSLWATSGTEAFF
TRBV9,.,.,TRBJ1-1,TGTGCCAGCAGCGTAGTGCTCAGGGGGAACACTGAAGCTTTCTTT,CASSVVLRGNTEAFF
TRBV3-1/TRBV3-2,once,TRBD1,TRBJ1-1,TGTGCCAGCAGCCAAGGTACAGGGGGGAACACTGAAGCTTTCTTT,CASSQGTGGNTEAFF
TRBV9,.,.,TRBJ2-1,TGTGCCAGCAGCGTAGGGTCCCCAGCCTACAATGAGCAGTTCTTC,CASSVGSPAYNEQFF
TRBV6-5,.,.,TRBJ2-7,TGTGCCAGCAGTCGGGAGAGAACCTACGAGCAGTACTTC,CASSRERTYEQYF
TRBV6-2/TRBV6-3,.,TRBD2,TRBJ2-7,TGTGCCAGCAGTTACCTAGCGGGAGGCCCCTTCTTGTACTTC,CASSYLAGGPFLYF
TRBV20-1,.,.,TRBJ1-1,TGCAGTGCCGCCTACGACACTGAAGCTTTCTTT,CSAAYDTEAFF
TRBV28,once,.,TRBJ1-2,TGTGCCAGCAGTTTCCCAGGGGCCCCTTATGGCTACACCTTC,CASSFPGAPYGYTF
TRBV4-2,.,TRBD2,TRBJ2-3,TGTGCCAGCAGGTCCGGGGGGAACACAGATACGCAGTATTTT,CASRSGGNTDTQYF